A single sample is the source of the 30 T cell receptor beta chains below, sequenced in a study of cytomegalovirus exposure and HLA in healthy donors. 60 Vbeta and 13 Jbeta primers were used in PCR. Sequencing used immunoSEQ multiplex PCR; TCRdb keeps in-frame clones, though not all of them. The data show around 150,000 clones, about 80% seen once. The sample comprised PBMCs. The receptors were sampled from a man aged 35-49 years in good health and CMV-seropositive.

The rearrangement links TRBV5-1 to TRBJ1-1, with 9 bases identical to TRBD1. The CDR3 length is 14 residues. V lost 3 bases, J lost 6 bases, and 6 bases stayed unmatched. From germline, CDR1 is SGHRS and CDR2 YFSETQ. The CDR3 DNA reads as TGCGCCAGCAGCTCGGACAGGGGTAGGGCTGAAGCTTTCTTT. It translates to CASSSDRGRAEAFF.

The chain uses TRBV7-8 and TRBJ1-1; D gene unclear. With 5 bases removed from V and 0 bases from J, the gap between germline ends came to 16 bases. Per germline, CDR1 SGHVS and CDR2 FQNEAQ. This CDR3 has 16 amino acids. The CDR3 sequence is CASSLPGGDLNTEAFF. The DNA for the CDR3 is TGTGCCAGCAGCCTCCCTGGCGGAGACTTGAACACTGAAGCTTTCTTT.

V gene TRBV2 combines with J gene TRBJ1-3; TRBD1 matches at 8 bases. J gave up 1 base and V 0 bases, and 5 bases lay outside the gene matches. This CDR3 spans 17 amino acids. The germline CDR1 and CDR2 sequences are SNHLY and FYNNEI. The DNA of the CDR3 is TGTGCCAGCAGTGAAGCTCGACAGGGGTATTCTGGAAACACCATATATTTT. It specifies CASSEARQGYSGNTIYF.

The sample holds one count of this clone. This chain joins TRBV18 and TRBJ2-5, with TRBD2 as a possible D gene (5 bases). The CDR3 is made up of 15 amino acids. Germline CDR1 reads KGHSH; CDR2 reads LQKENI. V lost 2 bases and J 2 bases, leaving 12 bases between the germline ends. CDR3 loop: CASSPKASRQETQYF. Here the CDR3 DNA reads TGTGCCAGCTCACCAAAGGCTAGCAGACAAGAGACCCAGTACTTC. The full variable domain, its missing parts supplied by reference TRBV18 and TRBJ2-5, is NAGVMQNPRHLVRRRGQEARLRCSPMKGHSHVYWYRQLPEEGLKFMVYLQKENIIDESGMPKERFSAEFPKEGPSILRIQQVVRGDSAAYFCASSPKASRQETQYFGPGTRLLVL.

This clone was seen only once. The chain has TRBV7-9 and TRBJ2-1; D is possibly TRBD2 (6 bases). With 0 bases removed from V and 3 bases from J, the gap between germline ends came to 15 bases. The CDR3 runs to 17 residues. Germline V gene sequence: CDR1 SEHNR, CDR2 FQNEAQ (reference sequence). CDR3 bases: TGTGCCAGCAGCTTAGCCCGATTGGGGGGATACTACAATGAGCAGTTCTTC. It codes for CASSLARLGGYYNEQFF.

The CDR3 nucleotides read TGCGCCAGCAGTGAGGGAGGGACTAGCGGGAACTACGAGCAGTACTTC. This gives the protein CASSEGGTSGNYEQYF. The rearrangement joins TRBV10-2 to TRBJ2-7; 13 nucleotides agree with TRBD2. This CDR3 has 16 residues. V lost 2 bases and J lost 3; bases outside the gene matches: 4. CDR1 and CDR2 (germline): WSHSY, SAAADI.

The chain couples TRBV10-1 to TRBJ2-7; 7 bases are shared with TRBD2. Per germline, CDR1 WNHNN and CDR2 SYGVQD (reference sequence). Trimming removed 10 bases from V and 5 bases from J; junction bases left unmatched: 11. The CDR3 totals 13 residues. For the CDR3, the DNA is TGCGCCACGTTCTGTCAGGGAGGGGACGAGCAGTACTTC. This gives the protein CATFCQGGDEQYF.

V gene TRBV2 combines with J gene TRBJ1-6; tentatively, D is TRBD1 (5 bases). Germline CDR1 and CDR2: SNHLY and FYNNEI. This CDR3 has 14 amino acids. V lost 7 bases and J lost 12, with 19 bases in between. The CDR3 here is CASNNDGDWVPLHF. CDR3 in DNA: TGTGCCAGCAACAACGACGGGGACTGGGTACCCCTCCACTTT.

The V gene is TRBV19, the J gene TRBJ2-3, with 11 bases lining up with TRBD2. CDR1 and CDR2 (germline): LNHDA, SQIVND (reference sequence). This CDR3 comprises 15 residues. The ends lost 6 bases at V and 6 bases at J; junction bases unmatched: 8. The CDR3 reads CASRSLAGGWDTQYF. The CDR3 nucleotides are TGTGCCAGTAGATCGTTAGCGGGAGGGTGGGATACGCAGTATTTT. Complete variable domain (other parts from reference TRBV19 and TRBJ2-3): DGGITQSPKYLFRKEGQNVTLSCEQNLNHDAMYWYRQDPGQGLRLIYYSQIVNDFQKGDIAEGYSVSREKKESFPLTVTSAQKNPTAFYLCASRSLAGGWDTQYFGPGTRLTVL.

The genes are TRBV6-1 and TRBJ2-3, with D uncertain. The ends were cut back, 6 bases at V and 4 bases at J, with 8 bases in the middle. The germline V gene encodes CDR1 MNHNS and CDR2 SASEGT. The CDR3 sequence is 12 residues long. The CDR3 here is CASSLLADTQYF. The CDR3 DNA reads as TGTGCCAGCAGCCTACTTGCAGATACGCAGTATTTT.

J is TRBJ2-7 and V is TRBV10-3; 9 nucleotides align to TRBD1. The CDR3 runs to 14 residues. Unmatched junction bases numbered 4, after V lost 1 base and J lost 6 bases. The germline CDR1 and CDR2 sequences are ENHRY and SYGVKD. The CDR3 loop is CAISELGQGAEQYF. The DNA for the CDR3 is TGTGCCATCAGTGAGTTGGGACAGGGTGCCGAGCAGTACTTC.

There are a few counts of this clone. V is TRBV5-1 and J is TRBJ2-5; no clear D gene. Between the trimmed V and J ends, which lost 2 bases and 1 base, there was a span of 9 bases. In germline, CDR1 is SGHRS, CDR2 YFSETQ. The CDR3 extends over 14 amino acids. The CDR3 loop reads CASSLNYVQETQYF. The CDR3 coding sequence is TGCGCCAGCAGCTTAAACTACGTCCAAGAGACCCAGTACTTC.

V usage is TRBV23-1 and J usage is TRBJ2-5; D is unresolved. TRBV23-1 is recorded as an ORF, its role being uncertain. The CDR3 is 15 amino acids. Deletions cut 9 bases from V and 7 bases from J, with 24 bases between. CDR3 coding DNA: TGCGCCAGTCGTCCCGGAGTCCTTAGGTTAGGGACCCAGTACTTC. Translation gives CASRPGVLRLGTQYF.

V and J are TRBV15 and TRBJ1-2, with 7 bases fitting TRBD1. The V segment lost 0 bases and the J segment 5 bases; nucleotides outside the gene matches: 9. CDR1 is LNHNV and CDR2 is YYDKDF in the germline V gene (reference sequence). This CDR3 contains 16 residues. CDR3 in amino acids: CATSRDKTGRLYGYTF. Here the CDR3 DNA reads TGTGCCACCAGCAGAGATAAGACAGGGAGGCTTTATGGCTACACCTTC.

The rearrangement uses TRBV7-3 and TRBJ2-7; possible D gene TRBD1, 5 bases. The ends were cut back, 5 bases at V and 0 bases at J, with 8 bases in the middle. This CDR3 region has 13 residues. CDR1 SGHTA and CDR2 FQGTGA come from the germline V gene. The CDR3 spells CASSTGGSYEQYF. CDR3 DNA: TGTGCCAGCAGCACAGGCGGCTCCTACGAGCAGTACTTC.

The CDR3 DNA follows: TGCGCCAGCAGCCAAGTACAGGTTGCCAACGAGCAGTACTTC. Protein sequence: CASSQVQVANEQYF. The genes are TRBV4-1 and TRBJ2-7; maybe TRBD1 (5 bases). Deletions cut 1 base from V and 5 bases from J, with 12 bases between. The CDR3 extends over 14 amino acids. Germline assignment: CDR1 MGHRA and CDR2 YSYEKL.

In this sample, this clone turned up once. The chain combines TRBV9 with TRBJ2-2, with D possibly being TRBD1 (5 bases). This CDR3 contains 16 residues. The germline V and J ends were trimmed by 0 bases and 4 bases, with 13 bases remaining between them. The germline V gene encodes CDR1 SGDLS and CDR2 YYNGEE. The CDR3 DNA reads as TGTGCCAGCAGCGTAGGGTCGATGGGGCTCACCGGGGAGCTGTTTTTT. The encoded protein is CASSVGSMGLTGELFF.

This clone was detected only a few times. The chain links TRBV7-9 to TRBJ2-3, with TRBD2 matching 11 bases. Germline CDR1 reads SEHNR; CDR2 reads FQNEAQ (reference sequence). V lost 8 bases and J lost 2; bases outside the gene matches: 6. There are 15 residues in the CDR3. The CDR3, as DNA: TGTGCCAGCCCCGGGACTAGCGGCCCCACAGATACGCAGTATTTT. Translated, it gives CASPGTSGPTDTQYF.

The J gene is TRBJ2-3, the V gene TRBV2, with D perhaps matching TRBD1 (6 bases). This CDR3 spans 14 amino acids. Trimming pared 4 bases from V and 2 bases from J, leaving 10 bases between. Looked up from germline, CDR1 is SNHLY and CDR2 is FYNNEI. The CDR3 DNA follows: TGTGCCAGCAGTGTTTACAGGGCCACAGATACGCAGTATTTT. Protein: CASSVYRATDTQYF.

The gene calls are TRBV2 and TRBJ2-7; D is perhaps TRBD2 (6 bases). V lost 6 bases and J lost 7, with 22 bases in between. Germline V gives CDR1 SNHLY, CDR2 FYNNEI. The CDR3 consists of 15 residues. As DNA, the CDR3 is TGTGCCAGCAGCGAACCCTGGGGATCCGCGGGGGAGCAGTACTTC. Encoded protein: CASSEPWGSAGEQYF.

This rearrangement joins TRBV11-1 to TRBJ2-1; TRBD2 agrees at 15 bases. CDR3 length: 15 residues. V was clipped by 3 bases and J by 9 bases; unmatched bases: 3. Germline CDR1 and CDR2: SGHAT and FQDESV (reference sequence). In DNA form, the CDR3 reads TGTGCCAGCAGCTTGGGGACTAGCGGGGGGATTGAGCAGTTCTTC. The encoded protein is CASSLGTSGGIEQFF.

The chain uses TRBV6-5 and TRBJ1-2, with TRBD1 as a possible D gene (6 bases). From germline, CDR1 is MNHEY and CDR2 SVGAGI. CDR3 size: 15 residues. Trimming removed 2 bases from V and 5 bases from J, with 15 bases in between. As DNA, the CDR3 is TGTGCCAGCAGTTACGACCTATGGGGACAATATGGCTACACCTTC. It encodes CASSYDLWGQYGYTF.

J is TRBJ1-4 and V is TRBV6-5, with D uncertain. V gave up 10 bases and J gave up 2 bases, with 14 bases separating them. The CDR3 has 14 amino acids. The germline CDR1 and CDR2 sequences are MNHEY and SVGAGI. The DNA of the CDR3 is TGTGCCACCAAACGGGTGCCCACTAATGAAAAACTGTTTTTT. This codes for CATKRVPTNEKLFF.

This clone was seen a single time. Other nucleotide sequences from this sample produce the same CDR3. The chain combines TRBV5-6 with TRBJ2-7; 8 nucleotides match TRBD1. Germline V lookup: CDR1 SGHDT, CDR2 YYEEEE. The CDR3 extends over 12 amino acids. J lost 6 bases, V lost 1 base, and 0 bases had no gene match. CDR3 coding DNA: TGTGCCAGCAGCTTGACAGGGGGCGAGCAGTACTTC. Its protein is CASSLTGGEQYF.

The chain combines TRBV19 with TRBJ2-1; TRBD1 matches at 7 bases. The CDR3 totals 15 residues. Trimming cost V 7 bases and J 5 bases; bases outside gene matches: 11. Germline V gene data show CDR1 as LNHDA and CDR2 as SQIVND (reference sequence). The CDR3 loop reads CASTRQGTINNEQFF. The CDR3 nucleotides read TGTGCCAGTACCAGACAGGGTACTATAAACAATGAGCAGTTCTTC.

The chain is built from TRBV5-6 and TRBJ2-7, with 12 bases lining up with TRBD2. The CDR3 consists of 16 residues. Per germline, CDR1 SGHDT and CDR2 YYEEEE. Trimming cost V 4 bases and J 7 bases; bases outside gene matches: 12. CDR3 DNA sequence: TGTGCCAGCAGCCGGGTTTTGAGACTAGCGGGAGAAGAGCAGTACTTC. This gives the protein CASSRVLRLAGEEQYF.

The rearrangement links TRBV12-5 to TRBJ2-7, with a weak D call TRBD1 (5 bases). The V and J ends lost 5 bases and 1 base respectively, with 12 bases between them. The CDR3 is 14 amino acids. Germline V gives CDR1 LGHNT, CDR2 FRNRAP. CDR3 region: CASGPTTASYEQYF. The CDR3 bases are TGTGCTAGTGGTCCGACGACAGCATCCTACGAGCAGTACTTC.

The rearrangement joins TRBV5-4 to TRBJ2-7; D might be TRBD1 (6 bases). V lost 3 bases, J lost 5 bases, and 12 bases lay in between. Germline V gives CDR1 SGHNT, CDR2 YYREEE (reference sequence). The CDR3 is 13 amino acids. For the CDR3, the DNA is TGTGCCAGCAGCTCACAGCAGGGGAACGAGCAGTACTTC. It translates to CASSSQQGNEQYF.

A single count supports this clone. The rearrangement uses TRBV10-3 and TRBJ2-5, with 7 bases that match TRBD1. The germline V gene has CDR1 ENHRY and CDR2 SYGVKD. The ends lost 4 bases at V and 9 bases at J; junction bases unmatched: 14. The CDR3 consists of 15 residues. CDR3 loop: CAISGREATTGAQYF. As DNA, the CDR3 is TGTGCCATCAGTGGTCGGGAAGCGACCACAGGGGCCCAGTACTTC.

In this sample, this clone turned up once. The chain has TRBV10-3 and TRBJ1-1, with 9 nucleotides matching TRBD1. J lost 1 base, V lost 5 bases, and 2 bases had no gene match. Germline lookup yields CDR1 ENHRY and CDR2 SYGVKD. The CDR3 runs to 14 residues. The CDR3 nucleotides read TGTGCCATCAGTACGACAGGGGGGAACACTGAAGCTTTCTTT. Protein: CAISTTGGNTEAFF.